Detailed here is one T cell receptor (beta chain). Antigen unknown. Per germline, CDR1 MNHEY and CDR2 SVGAGI. This CDR3 is 14 amino acids long. Unmatched junction bases numbered 6, after V lost 6 bases and J lost 2 bases. Patients were ruled out by autoimmune disease history or systemic immunosuppression. This sample stems from a study of OX40 agonist ivuxolimab in advanced cancers. Turning to the study itself: Participants averaged roughly 57 years of age (range roughly 20 to 90) and were over 75% male. The study's findings and limits: Expanded clones were, on average, more numerous in CD8+ T cells than in CD4+. Researchers did not establish what antigens the expanded peripheral T cells target.

Assay: immunoSEQ multiplex PCR; the TCRdb copy retains only in-frame clones and omits some. The data contain about 62,000 clones, 88% of them singletons. The receptor comes from an adult with an advanced solid tumor such as melanoma, head and neck, liver or kidney cancer. This sample comprised CD4+ or CD8+ T cells sorted from blood, obtained in a trial of the OX40 agonist ivuxolimab. The chain couples TRBV6-5 to TRBJ2-7; TRBD2 matches 8 bases. The CDR3: CASRTSGGPYEQYF. The CDR3 DNA follows: TGTGCCAGCAGAACTAGCGGAGGTCCCTACGAGCAGTACTTC.